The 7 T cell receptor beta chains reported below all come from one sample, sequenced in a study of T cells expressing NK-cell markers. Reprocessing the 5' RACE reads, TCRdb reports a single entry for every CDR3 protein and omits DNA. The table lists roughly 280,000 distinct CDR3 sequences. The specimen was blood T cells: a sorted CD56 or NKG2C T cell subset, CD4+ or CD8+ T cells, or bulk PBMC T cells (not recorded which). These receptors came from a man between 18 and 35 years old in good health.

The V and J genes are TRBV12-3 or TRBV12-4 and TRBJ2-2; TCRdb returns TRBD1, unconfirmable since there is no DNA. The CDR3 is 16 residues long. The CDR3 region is CASNLPGQGPTGELFF.

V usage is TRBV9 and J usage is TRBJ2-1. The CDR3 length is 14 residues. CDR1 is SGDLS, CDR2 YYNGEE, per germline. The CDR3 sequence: CASSVVSGVNEQFF. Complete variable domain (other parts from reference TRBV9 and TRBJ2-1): DSGVTQTPKHLITATGQRVTLRCSPRSGDLSVYWYQQSLDQGLQFLIQYYNGEERAKGNILERFSAQQFPDLHSELNLSSLELGDSALYFCASSVVSGVNEQFFGPGTRLTVL.

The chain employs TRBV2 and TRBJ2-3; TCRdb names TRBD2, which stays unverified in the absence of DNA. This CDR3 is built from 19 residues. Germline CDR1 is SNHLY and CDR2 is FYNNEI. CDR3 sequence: CASSEVGLAGPPSTDTQYF.

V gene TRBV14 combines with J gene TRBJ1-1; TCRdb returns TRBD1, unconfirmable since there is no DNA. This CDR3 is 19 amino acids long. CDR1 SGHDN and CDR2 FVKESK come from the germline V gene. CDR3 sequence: CASSQAQPGTGVWSTEAFF.

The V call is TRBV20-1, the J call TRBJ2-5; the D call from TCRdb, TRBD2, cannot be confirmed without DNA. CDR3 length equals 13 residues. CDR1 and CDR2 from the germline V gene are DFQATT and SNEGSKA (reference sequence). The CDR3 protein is CSARAGVRQTQYF.

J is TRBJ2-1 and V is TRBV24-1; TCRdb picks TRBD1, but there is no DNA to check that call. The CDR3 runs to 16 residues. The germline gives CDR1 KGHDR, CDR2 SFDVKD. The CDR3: CATSDFRGGVYNEQFF.

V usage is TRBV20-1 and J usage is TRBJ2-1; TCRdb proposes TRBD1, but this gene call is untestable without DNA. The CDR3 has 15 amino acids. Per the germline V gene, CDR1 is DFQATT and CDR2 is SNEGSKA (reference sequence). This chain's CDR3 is CSARAADRGNNEQFF.